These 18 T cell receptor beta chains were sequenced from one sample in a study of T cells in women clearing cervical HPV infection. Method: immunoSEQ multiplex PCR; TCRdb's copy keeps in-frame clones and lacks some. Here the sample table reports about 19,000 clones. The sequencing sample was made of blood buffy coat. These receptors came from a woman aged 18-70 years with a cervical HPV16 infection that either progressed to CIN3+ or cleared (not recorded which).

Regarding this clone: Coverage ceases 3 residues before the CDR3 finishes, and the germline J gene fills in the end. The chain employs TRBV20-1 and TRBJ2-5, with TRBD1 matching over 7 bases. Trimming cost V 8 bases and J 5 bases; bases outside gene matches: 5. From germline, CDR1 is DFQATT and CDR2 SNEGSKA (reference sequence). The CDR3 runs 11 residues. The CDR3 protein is CSTGAEETQYF. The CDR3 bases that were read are TGCAGTACAGGGGCAGAGGAGACC.

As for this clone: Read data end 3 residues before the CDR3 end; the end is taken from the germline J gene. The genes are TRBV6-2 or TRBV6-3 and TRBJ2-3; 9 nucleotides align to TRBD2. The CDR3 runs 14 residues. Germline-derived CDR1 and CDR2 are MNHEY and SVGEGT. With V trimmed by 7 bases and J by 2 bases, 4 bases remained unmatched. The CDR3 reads CASTSSGVTDTQYF. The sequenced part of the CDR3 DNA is TGTGCCAGCACCTCTAGCGGGGTCACAGATACG.

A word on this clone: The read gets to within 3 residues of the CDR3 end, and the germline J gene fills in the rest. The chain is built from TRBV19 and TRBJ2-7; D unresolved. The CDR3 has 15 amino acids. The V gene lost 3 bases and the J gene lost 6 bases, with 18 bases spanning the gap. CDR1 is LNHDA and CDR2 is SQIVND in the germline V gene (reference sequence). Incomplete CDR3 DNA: TGTGCCAGTAGTATGAGCCACTCCTCGCCTACCGAG. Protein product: CASSMSHSSPTE. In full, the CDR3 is CASSMSHSSPTEQYF.

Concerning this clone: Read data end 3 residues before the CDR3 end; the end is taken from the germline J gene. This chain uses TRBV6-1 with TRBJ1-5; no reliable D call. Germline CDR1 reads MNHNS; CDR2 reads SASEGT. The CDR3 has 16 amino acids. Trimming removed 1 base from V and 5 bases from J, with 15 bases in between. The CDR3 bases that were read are TGTGCCAGCAGTGAAGGGAGGAAGGGTAGGGATCAGCCC. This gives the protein CASSEGRKGRDQP. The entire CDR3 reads CASSEGRKGRDQPQHF.

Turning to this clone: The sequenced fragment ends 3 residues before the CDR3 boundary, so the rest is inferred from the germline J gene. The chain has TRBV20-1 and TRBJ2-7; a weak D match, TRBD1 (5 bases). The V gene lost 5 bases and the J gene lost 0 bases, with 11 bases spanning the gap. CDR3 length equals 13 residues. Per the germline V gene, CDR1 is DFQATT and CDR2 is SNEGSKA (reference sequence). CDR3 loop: CSALDRYSYEQYF. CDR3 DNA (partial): TGCAGTGCTCTCGACAGATACTCCTACGAG.

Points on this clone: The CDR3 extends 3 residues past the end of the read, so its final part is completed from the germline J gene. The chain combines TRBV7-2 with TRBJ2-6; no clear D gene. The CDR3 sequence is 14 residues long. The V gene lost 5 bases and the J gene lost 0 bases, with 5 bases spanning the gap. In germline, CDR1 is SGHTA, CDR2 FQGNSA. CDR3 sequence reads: CASSPSSGANVLTF. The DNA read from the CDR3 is TGTGCCAGCAGCCCCAGCTCTGGGGCCAACGTC.

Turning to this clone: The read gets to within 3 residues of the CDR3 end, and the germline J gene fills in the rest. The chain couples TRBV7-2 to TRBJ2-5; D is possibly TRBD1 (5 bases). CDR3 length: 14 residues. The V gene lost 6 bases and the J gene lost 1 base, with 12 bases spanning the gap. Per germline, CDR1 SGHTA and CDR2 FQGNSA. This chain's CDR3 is CASRNRGRQETQYF. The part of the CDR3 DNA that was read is TGTGCCAGCAGGAATAGGGGCCGCCAAGAGACC.

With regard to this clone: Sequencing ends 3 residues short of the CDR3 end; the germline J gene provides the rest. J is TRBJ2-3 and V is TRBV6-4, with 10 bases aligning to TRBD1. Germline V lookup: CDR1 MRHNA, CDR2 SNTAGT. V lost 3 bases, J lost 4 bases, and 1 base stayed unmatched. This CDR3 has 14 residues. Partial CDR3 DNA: TGTGCCAGCAGTGAAGGGACAGGGGCAGATACG. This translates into CASSEGTGADT. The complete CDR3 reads CASSEGTGADTQYF.

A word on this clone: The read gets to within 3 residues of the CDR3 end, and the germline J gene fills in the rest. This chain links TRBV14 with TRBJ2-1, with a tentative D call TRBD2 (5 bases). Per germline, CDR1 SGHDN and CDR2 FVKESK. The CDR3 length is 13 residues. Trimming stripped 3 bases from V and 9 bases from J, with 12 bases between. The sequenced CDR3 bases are TGTGCCAGCAGCCAGATAGCGTACGGTGAG. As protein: CASSQIAYGE. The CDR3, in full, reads CASSQIAYGEQFF. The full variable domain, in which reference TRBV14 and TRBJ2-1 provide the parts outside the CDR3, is EAGVTQFPSHSVIEKGQTVTLRCDPISGHDNLYWYRRVMGKEIKFLLHFVKESKQDESGMPNNRFLAERTGGTYSTLKVQPAELEDSGVYFCASSQIAYGEQFFGPGTRLTVL.

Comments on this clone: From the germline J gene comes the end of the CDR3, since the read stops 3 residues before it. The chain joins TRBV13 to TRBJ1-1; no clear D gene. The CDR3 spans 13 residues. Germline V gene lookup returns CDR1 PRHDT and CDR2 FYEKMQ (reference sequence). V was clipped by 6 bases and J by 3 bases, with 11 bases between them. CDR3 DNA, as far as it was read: TGTGCCAGCAGTAGACGGAGGGACACTGAA. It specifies CASSRRRDTE. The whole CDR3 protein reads CASSRRRDTEAFF.

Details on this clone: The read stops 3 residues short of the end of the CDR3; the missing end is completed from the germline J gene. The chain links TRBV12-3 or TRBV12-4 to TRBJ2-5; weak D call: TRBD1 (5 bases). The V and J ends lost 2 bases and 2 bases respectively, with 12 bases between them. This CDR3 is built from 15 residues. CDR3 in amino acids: CASSLSTEAQETQYF. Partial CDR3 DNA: TGTGCCAGCAGTTTATCGACAGAGGCGCAAGAGACC.

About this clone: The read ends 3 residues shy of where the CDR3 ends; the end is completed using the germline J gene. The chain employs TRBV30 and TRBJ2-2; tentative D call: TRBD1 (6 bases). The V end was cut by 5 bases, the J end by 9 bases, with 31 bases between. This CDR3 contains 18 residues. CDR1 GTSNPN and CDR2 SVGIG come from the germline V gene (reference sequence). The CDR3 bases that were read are TGTGCCTGGGCGGGTGGTCCTACAGGGCTAAGGTTCGCCAGGGAG. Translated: CAWAGGPTGLRFARE. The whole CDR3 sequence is CAWAGGPTGLRFARELFF.

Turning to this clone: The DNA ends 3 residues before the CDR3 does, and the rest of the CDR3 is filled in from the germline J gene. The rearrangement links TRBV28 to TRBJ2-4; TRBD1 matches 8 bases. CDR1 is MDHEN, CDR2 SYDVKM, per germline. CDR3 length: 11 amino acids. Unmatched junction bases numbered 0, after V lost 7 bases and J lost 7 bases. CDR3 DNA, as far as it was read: TGTGCCAGCACAGGGGGCAACATT. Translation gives CASTGGNI. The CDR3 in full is CASTGGNIQYF.

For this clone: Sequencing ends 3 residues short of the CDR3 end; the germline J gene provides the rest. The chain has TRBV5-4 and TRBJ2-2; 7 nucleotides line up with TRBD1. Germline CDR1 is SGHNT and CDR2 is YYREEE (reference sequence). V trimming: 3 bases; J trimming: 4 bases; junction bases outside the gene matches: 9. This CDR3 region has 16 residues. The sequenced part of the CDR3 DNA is TGTGCCAGCAGCTCCCCACAGGGGTCGGGCACCGGGGAG. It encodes CASSSPQGSGTGE. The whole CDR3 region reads CASSSPQGSGTGELFF.

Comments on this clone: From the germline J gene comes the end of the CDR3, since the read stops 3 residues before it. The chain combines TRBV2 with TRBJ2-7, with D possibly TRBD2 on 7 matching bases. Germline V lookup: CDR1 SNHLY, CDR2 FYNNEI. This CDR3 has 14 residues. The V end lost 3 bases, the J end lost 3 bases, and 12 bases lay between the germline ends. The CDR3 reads CASSEGGAVYEQYF. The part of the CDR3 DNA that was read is TGTGCCAGCAGTGAGGGGGGGGCCGTCTACGAG.

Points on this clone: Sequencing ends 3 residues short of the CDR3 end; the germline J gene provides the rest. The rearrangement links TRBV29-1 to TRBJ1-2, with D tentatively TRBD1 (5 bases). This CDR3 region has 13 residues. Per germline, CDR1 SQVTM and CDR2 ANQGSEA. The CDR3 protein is CSVETRETDTYTF. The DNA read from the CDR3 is TGCAGCGTCGAGACGAGGGAGACAGATACC.

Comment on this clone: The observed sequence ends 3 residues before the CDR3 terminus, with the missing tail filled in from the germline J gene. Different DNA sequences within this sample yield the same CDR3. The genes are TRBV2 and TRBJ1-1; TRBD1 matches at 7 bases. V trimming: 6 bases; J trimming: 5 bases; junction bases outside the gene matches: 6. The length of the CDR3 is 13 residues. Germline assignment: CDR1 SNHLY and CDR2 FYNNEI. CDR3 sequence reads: CASSQGEGTEAFF. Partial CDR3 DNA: TGTGCCAGCAGCCAGGGGGAGGGAACTGAA. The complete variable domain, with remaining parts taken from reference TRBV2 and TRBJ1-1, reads EPEVTQTPSHQVTQMGQEVILRCVPISNHLYFYWYRQILGQKVEFLVSFYNNEISEKSEIFDDQFSVERPDGSNFTLKIRSTKLEDSAMYFCASSQGEGTEAFFGQGTRLTVV.

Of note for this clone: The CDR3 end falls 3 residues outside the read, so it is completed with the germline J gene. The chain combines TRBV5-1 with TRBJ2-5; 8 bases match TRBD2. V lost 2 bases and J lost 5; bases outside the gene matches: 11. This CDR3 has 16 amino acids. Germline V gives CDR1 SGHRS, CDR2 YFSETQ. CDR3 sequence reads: CASSFRDGGAGETQYF. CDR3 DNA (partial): TGCGCCAGCAGCTTTAGAGACGGGGGGGCCGGGGAGACC.